Included here is one T cell receptor (beta chain) sequence, with context. The data derive from a study of blood T cell repertoires in COVID-19. Background on the study: The United States, Italy and Spain were the sources of the acute and convalescent COVID-19 samples. PBMCs, B-cell-depleted T cells, or T cells were the source of the cDNA or gDNA that made up the material.

The germline V gene encodes CDR1 KGHSH and CDR2 LQKENI. The CDR3 has 15 residues. The V and J ends lost 5 bases and 9 bases, in that order; junction bases with no gene match: 13. Original methodology: By means of reference gene primer amplification, nucleated cell counts were estimated. Clones were read by immunoSEQ multiplex PCR, and TCRdb kept only the in-frame ones, dropping some. The V and J calls and clone size are taken from that table; D and trimming were inferred from the DNA. Of roughly 140,000 clones listed, roughly 88% were seen once; the top ten hold around 28%. The chain has TRBV18 and TRBJ1-2, with 9 bases identical to TRBD1. Sequencing input: peripheral blood. This TCR was recovered from a human donor in a cohort sampled during active COVID-19. The chain's CDR3 is CASSSGQGQLQRYTF. The CDR3 DNA reads as TGTGCCAGCTCATCGGGACAGGGCCAGCTACAGCGCTACACCTTC.